This T cell receptor beta chain was documented in a study of CD8 T cells in ankylosing spondylitis. Study-wide findings and caveats: Apparently characteristic of ankylosing spondylitis blood was a TCR beta motif (fewer than ten highly homologous variants).

The CDR3 covers 15 residues. Per germline, CDR1 LGHDT and CDR2 YNNKEL (reference sequence). Losses at the gene ends were 4 bases for V and 2 bases for J; bases not matched to a gene: 5. This clonotype was recorded a few times. Its antigen remains unknown. Quantitative 5'-RACE with molecular barcodes generated TCR beta libraries. TCRdb fed the 5' RACE reads into MiXCR, producing one record per CDR3 protein. The data hold about 340,000 distinct CDR3 sequences, with 6.5% to 10% observed a single time. Sample: blood, either unsorted or a sorted T cell fraction (not recorded which). This chain links TRBV3-1 with TRBJ2-1; 7 nucleotides align to TRBD2. This clonotype originated in a male donor with ankylosing spondylitis. CDR3 nucleotides: TGTGCCAGCAGCCGGCGGGAGAGGACCTACAATGAGCAGTTCTTC. Protein product: CASSRRERTYNEQFF.